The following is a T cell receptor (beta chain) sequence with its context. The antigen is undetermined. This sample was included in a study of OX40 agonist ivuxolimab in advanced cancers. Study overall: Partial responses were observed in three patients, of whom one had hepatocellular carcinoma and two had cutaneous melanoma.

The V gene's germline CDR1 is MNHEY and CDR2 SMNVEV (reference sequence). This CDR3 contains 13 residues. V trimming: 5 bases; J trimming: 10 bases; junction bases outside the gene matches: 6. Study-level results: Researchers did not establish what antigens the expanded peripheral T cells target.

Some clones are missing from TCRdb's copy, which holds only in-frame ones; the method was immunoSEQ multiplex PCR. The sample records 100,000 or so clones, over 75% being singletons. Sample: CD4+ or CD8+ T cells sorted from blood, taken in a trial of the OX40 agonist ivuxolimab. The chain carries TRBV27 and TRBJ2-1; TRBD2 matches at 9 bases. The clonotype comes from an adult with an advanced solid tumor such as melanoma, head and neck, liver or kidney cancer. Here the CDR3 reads CASSVSLAGEQFF. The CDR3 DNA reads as TGTGCCAGCAGTGTCTCCCTAGCGGGAGAGCAGTTCTTC.